These 3 T cell receptor beta chains originate from one sample sequenced in a study of T cell repertoires in cytomegalovirus infection. TCRdb processed the reads anew with MiXCR; each CDR3 protein has one entry. Of approximately 500,000 distinct CDR3 sequences in the sample, 15% to 20% are singletons; the top ten hold about 24%. Sequencing was performed on CD8+ T cells from PBMCs. These receptor sequences come from a human donor in good health (CMV status not recorded). Some clones in this sample may be carry-over from other donors' samples.

Only one count was recorded for this clonotype. This rearrangement joins TRBV29-1 to TRBJ1-1, with D unclear. The CDR3 length is 12 residues. CDR1 and CDR2 (germline): SQVTM, ANQGSEA. V was cut by 1 base and J by 2 bases, with 5 bases left in between. CDR3 DNA sequence: TGCAGCGTTGAAGGCAGCAACACTGAAGCTTTCTTT. Amino acids: CSVEGSNTEAFF.

At least ten counts were recorded for this clonotype. The CDR3 DNA sequence: TGTGCCAGCAGCTTACTACAGGGGGCCAGCACCTACGAGCAGTACTTC. This translates into CASSLLQGASTYEQYF. The chain combines TRBV5-6 with TRBJ2-7, with 9 bases fitting TRBD1. The ends lost 2 bases at V and 2 bases at J; junction bases unmatched: 8. CDR3 length: 16 amino acids. Germline V gives CDR1 SGHDT, CDR2 YYEEEE.

This clonotype was seen many times. V is TRBV12-3 or TRBV12-4 and J is TRBJ2-1, with TRBD2 identical over 11 bases. The CDR3 spans 16 residues. The V gene end was trimmed by 6 bases and the J gene end by 3 bases; junction bases not matched to a gene: 7. In DNA, the CDR3 is TGTGCCAGCAGCGATCCCGGGACTAGCGGCTACAATGAGCAGTTCTTC. It codes for CASSDPGTSGYNEQFF.